This T cell receptor beta chain was observed in a study of T cells in Graves' hyperthyroidism and ophthalmopathy (dated by TCRdb to between 2018 and 2020). About the study as a whole: A discovery cohort of around 100 patients, fewer than 50 with Graves' ophthalmopathy and about 58 with stable Graves' hyperthyroidism, was used to find distinguishing TCR V-J signatures. An independent validation cohort of under 20 hyperthyroidism patients and some 15 patients who later progressed to ophthalmopathy tested prospective prediction of ophthalmopathy. For training and testing, the roughly 97 patients in the discovery cohort were randomly divided in a 7:3 ratio. Thyroid tissue and blood T-cell repertoires from six Graves' hyperthyroidism patients were also compared in the study. After blood sampling, hyperthyroidism patients were treated with methimazole at a starting dose of 30 mg daily, and ophthalmopathy patients were treated with high-dose intravenous methylprednisolone. TCR Vbeta CDR3 sequencing of 120 to 150 peripheral blood samples (around 45 ophthalmopathy, about 74 hyperthyroidism and roughly 17 progressor patients) is reported in the paper.

From the cysteine through the phenylalanine, the CDR3 covers 13 amino acids. The kept DNA is CDR3 alone, 39 bases in frame from the first base. V lost 4 bases and J lost 4 bases, and the count of bases not matched to a germline gene is 4. CDR1 and CDR2 were assigned from the germline V gene as SQVTM and ANQGSEA. The paper as a whole reports these results and caveats: Sample size was not statistically predetermined, and investigators were not blinded to group allocation. In validation, the model predicted progression to ophthalmopathy a median of roughly 6.5 months before onset, with about 71% sensitivity and roughly 73% specificity. Most expanded thyroid clonotypes (frequency above 0.001) were also detected in blood, a finding suggesting that blood repertoires may reflect thyroid immune responses. A model built on a 13 V-J signature distinguished ophthalmopathy from stable hyperthyroidism, reaching 87.88% sensitivity and around 81% specificity in cross-validation and 80%/75% in testing.

This clonotype was detected ten times or more. It has no known antigen specificity. No per-base quality is available; no much larger clone lies one base away. The TCR beta CDR3 regions were amplified from the RNA transcripts. The first round of RT-PCR for the TCR CDR3 was performed with the HTBI primer set and the Qiagen OneStep RT-PCR kit. A second multiplex PCR round built the libraries, followed by size selection and purification. The libraries were sequenced on an Illumina HiSeq2000 using paired-end 100 bp reads. In the authors' own workflow: SOAPnuke was used to process the raw data, throwing out any read that contained adapters or uncalled bases, had a mean Phred below 15, or lacked an exact constant-primer or identifier match. COPE v1.2.5 was used to merge high-quality paired reads, and clonotypes were defined as unique nucleotide sequences. MiTCR v1.1 was used to align the clonotypes against IMGT TRBV, TRBD and TRBJ reference segments. Only V-J combinations with frequency above 0.0001, covering about 99% of repertoires, were analysed. A TCS score was defined as the ratio between F50 (clonal expansion) and ExV (chaos), using BLOSUM62-based TCRdist between CDR3 peptides within each V-J. Welch's t-statistics and random forest reduced approximately 520 V-J features to some 14, which were used in a naive Bayes classifier (R e1071). The similarity between thyroid and blood repertoires was quantified using the Morisita-Horn index. Clones were called with MiXCR by TCRdb after fastp trimmed the public reads at Q25, and only in-frame beta chains were retained. Entries that share a CDR3 protein sequence are merged under the most common genes and DNA. The V and J calls shown here were made by TCRdb, not taken from the authors' results. Within this sample are 45,000 or so distinct CDR3 sequences, with approximately 50% of them counted one time only. The biggest ten clones account for roughly 32% of the sample.

Stable Graves' hyperthyroidism was defined as the absence of progression to ophthalmopathy over 18 months of follow-up. The hyperthyroidism patients were between 18 and 65 years old and newly diagnosed, with a disease duration of less than 2 months. Exclusion was applied to patients with uncontrolled infections, other autoimmune diseases, pregnancy or lactation. Diagnoses were based on clinical symptoms, serum thyroxine and TRAb, thyroid ultrasound and orbital computed tomography. Trizol reagent was used to extract total RNA, and RNA quality was then checked on an Agilent 2100 Bioanalyzer. Sequenced material: peripheral blood or thyroid tissue (not recorded which). The clonotype originates from a woman between 50 and 59 years old with Graves' hyperthyroidism. This sequence uses TRBV29-1 and TRBJ1-5; 7 central bases correspond to TRBD1. At the DNA level, the sequence is TGCAGCGTTGGGGAGGGGGCGAATCAGCCCCAGCATTTT. Its coded protein is CSVGEGANQPQHF.